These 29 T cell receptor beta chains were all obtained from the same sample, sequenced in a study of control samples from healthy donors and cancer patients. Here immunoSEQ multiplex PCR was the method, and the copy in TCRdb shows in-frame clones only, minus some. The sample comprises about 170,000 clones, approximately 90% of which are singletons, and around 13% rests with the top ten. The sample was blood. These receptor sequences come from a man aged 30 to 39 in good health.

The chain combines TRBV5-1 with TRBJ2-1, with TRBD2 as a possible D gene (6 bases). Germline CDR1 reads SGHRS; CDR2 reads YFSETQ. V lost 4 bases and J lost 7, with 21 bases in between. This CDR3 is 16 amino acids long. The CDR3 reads CASSPQGSHGGNEQFF. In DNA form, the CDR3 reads TGCGCCAGCAGCCCTCAGGGATCCCACGGGGGAAATGAGCAGTTCTTC.

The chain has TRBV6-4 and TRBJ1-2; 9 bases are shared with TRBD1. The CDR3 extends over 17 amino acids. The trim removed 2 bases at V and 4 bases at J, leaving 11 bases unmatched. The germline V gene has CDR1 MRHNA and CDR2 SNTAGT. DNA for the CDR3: TGTGCCAGCAGTGACACGGACAGGGGTTTTAATACCTATGGCTACACCTTC. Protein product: CASSDTDRGFNTYGYTF.

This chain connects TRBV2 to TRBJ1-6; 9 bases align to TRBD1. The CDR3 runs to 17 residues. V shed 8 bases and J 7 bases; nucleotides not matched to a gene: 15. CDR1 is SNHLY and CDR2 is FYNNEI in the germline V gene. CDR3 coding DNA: TGTGCCAGCGTGATACAGGGGGCCAGACTAGGCAATTCACCCCTCCACTTT. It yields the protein CASVIQGARLGNSPLHF.

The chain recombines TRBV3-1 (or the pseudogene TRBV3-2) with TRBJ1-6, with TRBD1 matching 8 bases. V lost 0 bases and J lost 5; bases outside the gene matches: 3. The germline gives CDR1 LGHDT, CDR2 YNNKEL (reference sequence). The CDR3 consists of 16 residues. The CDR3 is CASSQEGRGHNSPLHF. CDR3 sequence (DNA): TGTGCCAGCAGCCAAGAAGGCAGGGGGCATAATTCACCCCTCCACTTT.

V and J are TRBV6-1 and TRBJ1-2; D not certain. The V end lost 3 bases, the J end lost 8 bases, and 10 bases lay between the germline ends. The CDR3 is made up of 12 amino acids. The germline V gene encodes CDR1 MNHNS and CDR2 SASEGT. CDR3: CASSDLGIGYTF. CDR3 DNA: TGTGCCAGCAGTGATTTGGGTATCGGCTACACCTTC.

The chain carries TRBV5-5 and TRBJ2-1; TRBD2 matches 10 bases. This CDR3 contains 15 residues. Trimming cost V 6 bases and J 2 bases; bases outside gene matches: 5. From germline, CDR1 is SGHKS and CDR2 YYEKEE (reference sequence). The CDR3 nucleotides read TGTGCCAGCACCTTAGCGGGGGGTACCTACAATGAGCAGTTCTTC. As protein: CASTLAGGTYNEQFF. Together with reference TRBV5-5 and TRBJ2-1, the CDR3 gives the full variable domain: DAGVTQSPTHLIKTRGQQVTLRCSPISGHKSVSWYQQVLGQGPQFIFQYYEKEERGRGNFPDRFSARQFPNYSSELNVNALLLGDSALYLCASTLAGGTYNEQFFGPGTRLTVL.

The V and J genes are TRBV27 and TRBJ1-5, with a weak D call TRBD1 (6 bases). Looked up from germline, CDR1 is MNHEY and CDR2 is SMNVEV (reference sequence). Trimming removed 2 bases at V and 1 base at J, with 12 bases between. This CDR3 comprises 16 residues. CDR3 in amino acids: CASSLGGHFSNQPQHF. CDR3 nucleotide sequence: TGTGCCAGCAGTTTAGGGGGGCACTTCAGCAATCAGCCCCAGCATTTT.

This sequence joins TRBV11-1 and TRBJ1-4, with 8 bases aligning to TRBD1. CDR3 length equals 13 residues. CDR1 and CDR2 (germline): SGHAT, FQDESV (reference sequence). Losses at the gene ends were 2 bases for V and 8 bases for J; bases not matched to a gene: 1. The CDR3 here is CASSLTGGEKLFF. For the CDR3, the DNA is TGTGCCAGCAGCTTAACAGGGGGAGAAAAACTGTTTTTT.

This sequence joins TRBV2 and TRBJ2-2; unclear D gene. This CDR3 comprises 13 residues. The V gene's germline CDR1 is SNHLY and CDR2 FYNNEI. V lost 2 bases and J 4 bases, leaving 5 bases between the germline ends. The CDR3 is CASSESVTGELFF. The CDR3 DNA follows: TGTGCCAGCAGTGAATCTGTCACCGGGGAGCTGTTTTTT. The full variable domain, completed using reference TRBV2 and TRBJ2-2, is EPEVTQTPSHQVTQMGQEVILRCVPISNHLYFYWYRQILGQKVEFLVSFYNNEISEKSEIFDDQFSVERPDGSNFTLKIRSTKLEDSAMYFCASSESVTGELFFGEGSRLTVL.

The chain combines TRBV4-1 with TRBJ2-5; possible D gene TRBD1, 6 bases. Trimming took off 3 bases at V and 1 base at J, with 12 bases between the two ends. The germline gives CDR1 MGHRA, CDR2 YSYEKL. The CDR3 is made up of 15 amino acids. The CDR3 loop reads CASSHLTRGQETQYF. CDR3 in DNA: TGCGCCAGCAGCCATTTAACCAGGGGCCAAGAGACCCAGTACTTC.

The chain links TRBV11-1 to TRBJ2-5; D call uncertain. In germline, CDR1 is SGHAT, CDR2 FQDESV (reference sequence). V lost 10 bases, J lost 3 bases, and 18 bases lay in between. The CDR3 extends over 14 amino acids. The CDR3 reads CATSRRTDEETQYF. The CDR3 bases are TGTGCCACTTCGAGAAGAACAGATGAAGAGACCCAGTACTTC.

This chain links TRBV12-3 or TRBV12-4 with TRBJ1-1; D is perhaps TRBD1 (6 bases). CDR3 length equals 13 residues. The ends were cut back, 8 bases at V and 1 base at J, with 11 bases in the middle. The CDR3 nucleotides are TGTGCCAGCCAGGACAGATCGAACACTGAAGCTTTCTTT. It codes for CASQDRSNTEAFF.

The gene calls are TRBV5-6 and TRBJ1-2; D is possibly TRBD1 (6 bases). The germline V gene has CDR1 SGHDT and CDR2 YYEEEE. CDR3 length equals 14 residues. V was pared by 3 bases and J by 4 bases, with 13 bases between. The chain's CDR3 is CASSSSRTAYGYTF. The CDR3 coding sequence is TGTGCCAGCAGCTCCTCTAGGACAGCCTATGGCTACACCTTC.

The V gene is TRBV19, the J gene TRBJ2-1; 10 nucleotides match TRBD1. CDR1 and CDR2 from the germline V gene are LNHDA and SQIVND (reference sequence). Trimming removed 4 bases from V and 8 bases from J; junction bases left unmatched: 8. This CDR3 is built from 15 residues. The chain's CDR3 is CASSTPRTGGDEQFF. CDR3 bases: TGTGCCAGTAGTACCCCCCGGACAGGGGGGGATGAGCAGTTCTTC.

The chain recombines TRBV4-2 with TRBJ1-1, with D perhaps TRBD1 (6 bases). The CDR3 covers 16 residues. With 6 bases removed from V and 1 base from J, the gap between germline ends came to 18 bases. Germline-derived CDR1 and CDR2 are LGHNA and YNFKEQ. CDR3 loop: CASRPSGGPENTEAFF. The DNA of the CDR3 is TGTGCCAGCAGACCTTCGGGGGGCCCTGAGAACACTGAAGCTTTCTTT.

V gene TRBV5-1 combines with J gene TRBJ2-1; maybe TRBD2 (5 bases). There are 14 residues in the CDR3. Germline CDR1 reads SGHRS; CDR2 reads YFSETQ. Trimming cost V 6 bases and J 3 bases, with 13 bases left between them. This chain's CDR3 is CASTVGEVYNEQFF. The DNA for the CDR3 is TGCGCCAGCACGGTGGGAGAGGTCTACAATGAGCAGTTCTTC.

The CDR3 sequence is CASSLALQGAGYNEQFF. For the CDR3, the DNA is TGTGCCAGCAGCTTAGCCTTACAGGGGGCGGGATACAATGAGCAGTTCTTC. This chain connects TRBV7-9 to TRBJ2-1; TRBD1 agrees at 9 bases. J lost 4 bases, V lost 0 bases, and 7 bases had no gene match. CDR1 and CDR2 from the germline V gene are SEHNR and FQNEAQ (reference sequence). CDR3 length: 17 amino acids.

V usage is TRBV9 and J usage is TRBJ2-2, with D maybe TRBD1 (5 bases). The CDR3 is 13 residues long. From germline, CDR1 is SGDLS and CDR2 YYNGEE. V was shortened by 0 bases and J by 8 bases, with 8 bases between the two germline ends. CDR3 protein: CASSVDGAGELFF. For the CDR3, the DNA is TGTGCCAGCAGCGTAGATGGGGCGGGGGAGCTGTTTTTT.

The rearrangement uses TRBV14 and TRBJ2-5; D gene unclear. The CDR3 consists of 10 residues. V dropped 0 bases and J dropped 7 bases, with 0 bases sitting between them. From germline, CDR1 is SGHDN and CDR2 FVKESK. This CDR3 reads CASSQETQYF. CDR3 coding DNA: TGTGCCAGCAGCCAAGAGACCCAGTACTTC.

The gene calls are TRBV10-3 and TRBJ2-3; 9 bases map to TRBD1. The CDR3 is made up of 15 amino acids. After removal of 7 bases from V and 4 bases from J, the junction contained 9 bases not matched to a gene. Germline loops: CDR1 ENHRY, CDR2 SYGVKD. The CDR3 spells CAIMGGQGRPDTQYF. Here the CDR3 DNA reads TGTGCCATCATGGGGGGACAGGGAAGGCCAGATACGCAGTATTTT.

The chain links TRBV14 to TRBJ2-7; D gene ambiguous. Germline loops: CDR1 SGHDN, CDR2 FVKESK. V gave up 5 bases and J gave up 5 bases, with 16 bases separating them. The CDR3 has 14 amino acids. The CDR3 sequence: CASSAIVGVHEQYF. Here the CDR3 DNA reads TGTGCCAGCAGCGCGATCGTGGGTGTCCACGAGCAGTACTTC.

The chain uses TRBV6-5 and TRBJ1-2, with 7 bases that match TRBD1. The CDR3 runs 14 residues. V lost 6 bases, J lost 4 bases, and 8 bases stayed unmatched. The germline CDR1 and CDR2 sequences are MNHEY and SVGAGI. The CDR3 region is CASRESGGSYGYTF. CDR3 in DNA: TGTGCCAGCAGGGAGTCAGGGGGGAGCTATGGCTACACCTTC.

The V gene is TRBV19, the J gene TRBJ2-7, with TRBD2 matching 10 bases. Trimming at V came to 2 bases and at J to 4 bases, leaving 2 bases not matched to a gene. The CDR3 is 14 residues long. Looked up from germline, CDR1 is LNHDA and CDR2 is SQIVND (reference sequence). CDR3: CASSISGRVYEQYF. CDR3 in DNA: TGTGCCAGTAGTATAAGCGGGAGGGTTTACGAGCAGTACTTC.

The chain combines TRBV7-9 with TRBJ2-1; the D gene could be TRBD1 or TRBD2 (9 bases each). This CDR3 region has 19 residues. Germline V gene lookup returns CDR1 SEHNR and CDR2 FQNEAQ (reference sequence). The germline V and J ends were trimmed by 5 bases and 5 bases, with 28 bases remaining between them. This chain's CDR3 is CASSPPGQGASGIDNEQFF. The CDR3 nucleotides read TGTGCCAGCAGCCCACCGGGACAGGGAGCTAGCGGGATCGACAATGAGCAGTTCTTC. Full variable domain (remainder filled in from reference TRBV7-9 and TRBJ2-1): DTGVSQNPRHKITKRGQNVTFRCDPISEHNRLYWYRQTLGQGPEFLTYFQNEAQLEKSRLLSDRFSAERPKGSFSTLEIQRTEQGDSAMYLCASSPPGQGASGIDNEQFFGPGTRLTVL.

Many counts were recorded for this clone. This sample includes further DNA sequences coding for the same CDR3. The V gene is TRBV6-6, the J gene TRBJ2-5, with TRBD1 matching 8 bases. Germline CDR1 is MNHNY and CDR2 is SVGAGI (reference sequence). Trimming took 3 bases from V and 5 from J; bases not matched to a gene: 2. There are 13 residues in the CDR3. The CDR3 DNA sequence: TGTGCCAGCAGTTATAGGACAGGGGAGACCCAGTACTTC. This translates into CASSYRTGETQYF.

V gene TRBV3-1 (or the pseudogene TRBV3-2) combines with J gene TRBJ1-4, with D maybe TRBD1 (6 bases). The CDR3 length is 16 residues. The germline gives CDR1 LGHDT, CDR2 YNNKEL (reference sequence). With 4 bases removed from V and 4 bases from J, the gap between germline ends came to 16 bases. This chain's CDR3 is CASSPRGGGLNEKLFF. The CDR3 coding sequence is TGTGCCAGCAGCCCCAGAGGGGGGGGTCTTAATGAAAAACTGTTTTTT.

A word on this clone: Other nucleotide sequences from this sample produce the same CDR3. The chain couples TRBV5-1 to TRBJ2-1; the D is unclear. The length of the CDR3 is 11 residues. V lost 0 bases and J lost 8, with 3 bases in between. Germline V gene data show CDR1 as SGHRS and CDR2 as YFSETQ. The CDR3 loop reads CASSLEYEQFF. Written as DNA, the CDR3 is TGCGCCAGCAGCTTGGAATATGAGCAGTTCTTC.

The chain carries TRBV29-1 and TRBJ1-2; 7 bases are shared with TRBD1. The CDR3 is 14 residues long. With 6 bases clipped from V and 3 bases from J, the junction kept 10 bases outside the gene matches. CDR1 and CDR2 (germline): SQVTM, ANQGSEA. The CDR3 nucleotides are TGCAGCGTGATAGGGGGCTCAGCCCACTATGGCTACACCTTC. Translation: CSVIGGSAHYGYTF.

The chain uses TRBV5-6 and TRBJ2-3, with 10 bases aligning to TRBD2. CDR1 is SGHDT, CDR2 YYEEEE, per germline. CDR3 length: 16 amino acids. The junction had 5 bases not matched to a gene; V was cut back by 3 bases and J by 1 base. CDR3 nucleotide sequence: TGTGCCAGCAGCTGGCCTAGCGGGGGCGGCACAGATACGCAGTATTTT. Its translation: CASSWPSGGGTDTQYF.